What follows is one TCR beta chain and its context. What it binds is unknown. The germline CDR1 and CDR2 sequences are MNHEY and SVGAGI. Deletions cut 10 bases from V and 0 bases from J, with 15 bases between. The CDR3 has 14 residues. The source of the sample is a study of healthy donors' naive CD4 and CD8 T cells. Study information: Donors came from three age groups: 20-25, 40-50 and 60-70 years. Overall study findings and caveats: Positive CDR3 charge linked to CD4+ cells, negative to CD8+ cells. Most V and J genes were reportedly biased between naive CD4+ and CD8+ cells.

Starting from about 470 ng of total RNA, TCR libraries were made with linear amplification. TCRdb analysed the reads with MiXCR anew, one entry per CDR3 protein. The sample has 200,000 or so distinct CDR3 sequences, over 60% seen once. The specimen was naive CD4+ and CD8+ T cells sorted from blood, pooled from several donors. The chain links TRBV6-5 to TRBJ1-1, with unresolved D. The receptor was isolated from a pool of human donors in good health; the sample pools cells from several healthy donors. CDR3: CATRESFMNTEAFF. The CDR3 region has the DNA TGTGCCACGAGGGAAAGCTTCATGAACACTGAAGCTTTCTTT.